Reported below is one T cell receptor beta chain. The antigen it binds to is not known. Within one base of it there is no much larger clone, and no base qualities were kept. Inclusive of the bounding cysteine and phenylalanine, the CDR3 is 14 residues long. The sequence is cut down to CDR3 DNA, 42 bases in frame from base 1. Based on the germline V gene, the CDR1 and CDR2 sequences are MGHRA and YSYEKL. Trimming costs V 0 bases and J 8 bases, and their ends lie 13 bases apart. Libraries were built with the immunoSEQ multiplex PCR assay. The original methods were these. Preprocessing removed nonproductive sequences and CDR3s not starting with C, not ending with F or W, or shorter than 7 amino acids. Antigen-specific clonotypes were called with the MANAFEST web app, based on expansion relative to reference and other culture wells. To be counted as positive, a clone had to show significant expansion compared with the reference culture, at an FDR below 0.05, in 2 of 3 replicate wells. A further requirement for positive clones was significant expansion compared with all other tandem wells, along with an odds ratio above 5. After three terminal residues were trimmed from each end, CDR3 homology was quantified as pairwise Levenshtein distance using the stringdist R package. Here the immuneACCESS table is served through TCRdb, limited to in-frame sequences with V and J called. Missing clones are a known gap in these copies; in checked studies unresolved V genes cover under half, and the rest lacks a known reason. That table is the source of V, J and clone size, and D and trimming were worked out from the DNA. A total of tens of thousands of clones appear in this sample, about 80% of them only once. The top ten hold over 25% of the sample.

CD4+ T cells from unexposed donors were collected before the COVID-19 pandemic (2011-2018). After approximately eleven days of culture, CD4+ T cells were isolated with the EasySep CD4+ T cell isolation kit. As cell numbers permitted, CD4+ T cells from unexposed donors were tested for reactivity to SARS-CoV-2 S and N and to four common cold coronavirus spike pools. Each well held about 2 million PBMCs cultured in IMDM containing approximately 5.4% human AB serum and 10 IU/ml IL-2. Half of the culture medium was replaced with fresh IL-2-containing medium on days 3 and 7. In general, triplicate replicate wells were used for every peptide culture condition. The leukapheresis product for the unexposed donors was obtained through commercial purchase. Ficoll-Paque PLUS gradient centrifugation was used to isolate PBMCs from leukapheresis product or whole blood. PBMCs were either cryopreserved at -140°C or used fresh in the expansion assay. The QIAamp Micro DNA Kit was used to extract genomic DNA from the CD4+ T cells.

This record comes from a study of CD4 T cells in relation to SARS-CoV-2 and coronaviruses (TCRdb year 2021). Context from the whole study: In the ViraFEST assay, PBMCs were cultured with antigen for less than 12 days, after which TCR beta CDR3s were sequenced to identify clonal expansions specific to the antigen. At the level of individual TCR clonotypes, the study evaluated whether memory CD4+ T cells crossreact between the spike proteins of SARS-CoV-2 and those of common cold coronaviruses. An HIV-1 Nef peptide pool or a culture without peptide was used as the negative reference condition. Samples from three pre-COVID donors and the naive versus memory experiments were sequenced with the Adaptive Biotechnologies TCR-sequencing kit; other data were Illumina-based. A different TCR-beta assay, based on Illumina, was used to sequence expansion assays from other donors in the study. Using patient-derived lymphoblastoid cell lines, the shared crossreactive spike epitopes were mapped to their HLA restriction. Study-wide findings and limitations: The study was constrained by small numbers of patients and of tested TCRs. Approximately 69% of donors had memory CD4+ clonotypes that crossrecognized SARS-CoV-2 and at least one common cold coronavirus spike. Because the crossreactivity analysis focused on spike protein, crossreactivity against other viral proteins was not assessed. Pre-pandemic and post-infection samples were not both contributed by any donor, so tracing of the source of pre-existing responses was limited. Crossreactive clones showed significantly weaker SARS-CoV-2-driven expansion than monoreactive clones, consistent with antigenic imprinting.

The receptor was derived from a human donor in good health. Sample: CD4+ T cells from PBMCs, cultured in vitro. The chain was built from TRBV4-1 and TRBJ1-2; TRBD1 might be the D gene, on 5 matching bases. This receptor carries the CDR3 CASSQDGRDGGYTF. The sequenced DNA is TGCGCCAGCAGCCAAGATGGGAGGGACGGCGGCTACACCTTC.